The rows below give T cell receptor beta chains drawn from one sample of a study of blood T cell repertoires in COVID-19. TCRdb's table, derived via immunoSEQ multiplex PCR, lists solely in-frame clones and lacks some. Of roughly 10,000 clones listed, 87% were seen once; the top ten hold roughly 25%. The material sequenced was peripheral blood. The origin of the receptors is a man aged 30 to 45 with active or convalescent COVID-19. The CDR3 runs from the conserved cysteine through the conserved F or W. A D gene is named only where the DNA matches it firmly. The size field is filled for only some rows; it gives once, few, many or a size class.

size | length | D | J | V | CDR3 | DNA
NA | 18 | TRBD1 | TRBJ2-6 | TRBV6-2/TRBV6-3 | CASSPRQGDTSGANVLTF | TGTGCCAGCAGCCCACGACAGGGAGATACCTCTGGGGCCAACGTCCTGACTTTC
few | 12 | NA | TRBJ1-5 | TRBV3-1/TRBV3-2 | CASSQGGQPQHF | TGTGCCAGCAGCCAAGGAGGCCAGCCCCAGCATTTT
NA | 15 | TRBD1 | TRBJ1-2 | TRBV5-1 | CASSSRQGASFGYTF | TGCGCCAGCAGCTCCAGACAGGGGGCGTCCTTTGGCTACACCTTC
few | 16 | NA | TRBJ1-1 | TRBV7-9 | CASSPESGRFYTEAFF | TGTGCCAGCAGCCCCGAGTCGGGTCGCTTCTACACTGAAGCTTTCTTT
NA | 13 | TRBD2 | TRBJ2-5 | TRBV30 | CAWSPGGEETQYF | TGTGCCTGGAGTCCGGGGGGTGAGGAGACCCAGTACTTC
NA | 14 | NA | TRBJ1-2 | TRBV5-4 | CASSLGGPGYGYTF | TGTGCCAGCAGCTTGGGCGGGCCGGGCTATGGCTACACCTTC
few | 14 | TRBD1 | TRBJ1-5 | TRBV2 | CAISKDRGDQPQHF | TGTGCCATCTCAAAGGACAGGGGAGATCAGCCCCAGCATTTT
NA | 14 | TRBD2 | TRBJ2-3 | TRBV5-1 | CASSRAGEGDTQYF | TGCGCCAGCAGCAGAGCGGGGGAGGGAGATACGCAGTATTTT
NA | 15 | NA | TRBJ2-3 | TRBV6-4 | CASSDSNQGTDTQYF | TGTGCCAGCAGTGACTCGAACCAGGGCACAGATACGCAGTATTTT
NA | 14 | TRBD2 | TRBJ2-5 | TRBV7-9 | CAGETAGGGETQYF | TGTGCCGGAGAAACGGCTGGCGGGGGTGAGACCCAGTACTTC
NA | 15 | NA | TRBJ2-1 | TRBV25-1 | CASRGLEGAENEQFF | TGTGCCAGCAGGGGGTTGGAGGGCGCAGAGAATGAGCAGTTCTTC
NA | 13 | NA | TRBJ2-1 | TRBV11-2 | CASSAGQPNEQFF | TGTGCCAGCAGCGCGGGACAGCCCAATGAGCAGTTCTTC
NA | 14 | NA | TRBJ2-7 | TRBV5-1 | CASSGADQTYEQYF | TGCGCCAGCAGCGGGGCCGATCAGACCTACGAGCAGTACTTC
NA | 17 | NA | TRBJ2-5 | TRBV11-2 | CASSLGSRWGFQETQYF | TGTGCCAGCAGCTTAGGGTCGAGGTGGGGCTTTCAAGAGACCCAGTACTTC
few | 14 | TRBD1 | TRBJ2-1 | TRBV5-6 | CASSLGTGVNEQFF | TGTGCCAGCAGCCTAGGGACAGGGGTCAATGAGCAGTTCTTC
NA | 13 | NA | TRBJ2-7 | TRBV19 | CASSISVSYEQYF | TGTGCCAGTAGTATATCAGTATCCTACGAGCAGTACTTC
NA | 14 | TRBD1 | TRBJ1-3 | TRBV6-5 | CASSPDRAGNTIYF | TGTGCCAGCAGTCCGGACAGGGCCGGAAACACCATATATTTT
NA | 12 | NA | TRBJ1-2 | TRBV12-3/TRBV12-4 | CASSLDYSGYTF | TGTGCCAGCAGTTTGGATTACAGCGGCTACACCTTC
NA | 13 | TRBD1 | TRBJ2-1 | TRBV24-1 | CATSDELRTGQFF | TGTGCCACCAGTGATGAGCTTCGGACAGGGCAATTCTTC
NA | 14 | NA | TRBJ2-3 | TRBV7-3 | CASSLRQNTDTQYF | TGTGCCAGCAGCTTGCGACAGAACACAGATACGCAGTATTTT
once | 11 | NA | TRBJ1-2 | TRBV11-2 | CASSNERGYTF | TGTGCCAGCAGTAATGAGCGAGGCTACACCTTC
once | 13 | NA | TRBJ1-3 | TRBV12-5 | CASGFGLGNTIYF | TGTGCTAGTGGTTTTGGGCTTGGAAACACCATATATTTT
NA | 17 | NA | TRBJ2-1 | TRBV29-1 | CSVEPPRRGGVYNEQFF | TGCAGCGTGGAGCCTCCCCGGCGGGGTGGGGTCTACAATGAGCAGTTCTTC
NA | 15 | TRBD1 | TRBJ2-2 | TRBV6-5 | CASDDRQGRAGELFF | TGTGCCAGCGATGATCGACAGGGCAGGGCCGGGGAGCTGTTTTTT
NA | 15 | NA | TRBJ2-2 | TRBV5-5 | CASSLEQGATGELFF | TGTGCCAGCAGCTTGGAACAGGGTGCCACCGGGGAGCTGTTTTTT
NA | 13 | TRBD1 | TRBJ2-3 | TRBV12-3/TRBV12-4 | CASSQGQADTQYF | TGTGCCAGCAGTCAGGGACAGGCAGATACGCAGTATTTT
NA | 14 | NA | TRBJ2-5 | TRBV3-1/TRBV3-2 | CASSQDSSRETQYF | TGTGCCAGCAGCCAAGATTCGAGCCGGGAGACCCAGTACTTC
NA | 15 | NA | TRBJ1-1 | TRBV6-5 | CASSYPIGSGLRIFF | TGTGCCAGCAGTTATCCGATTGGCTCTGGACTGAGGATTTTCTTT
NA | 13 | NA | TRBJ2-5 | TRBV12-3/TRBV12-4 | CASGLDARETQYF | TGTGCCAGCGGATTAGATGCCAGGGAGACCCAGTACTTC
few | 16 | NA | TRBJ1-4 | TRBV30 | CAWSYEGVETNEKLFF | TGTGCCTGGAGTTATGAGGGGGTTGAAACTAATGAAAAACTGTTTTTT
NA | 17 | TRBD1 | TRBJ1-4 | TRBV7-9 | CASSLEQGAPTNEKLFF | TGTGCCAGCAGCTTAGAACAGGGGGCCCCAACTAATGAAAAACTGTTTTTT
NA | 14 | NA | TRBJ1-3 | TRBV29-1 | CSVDTSGTGNTIYF | TGCAGCGTTGATACTTCAGGAACAGGAAACACCATATATTTT